Shown below are 27 T cell receptor beta chains from a single sample sequenced in a study of cytomegalovirus exposure and HLA in healthy donors. Vbeta (60) and Jbeta (13) primers were used in the PCR. The protocol was immunoSEQ multiplex PCR, while the TCRdb copy is restricted to in-frame clones and leaves out a portion. The sample records 110,000 to 150,000 clones, 78% being singletons. Sequenced material: PBMCs. Every receptor here comes from a male donor in good health and CMV-seronegative.

This clone was seen once. The gene calls are TRBV2 and TRBJ2-7, with TRBD2 as a possible D gene (6 bases). V was shortened by 6 bases and J by 2 bases, with 23 bases between the two germline ends. This CDR3 region has 17 residues. CDR1 is SNHLY, CDR2 FYNNEI, per germline. The CDR3, as DNA: TGTGCCAGCAGGAGTCAGGAGGGGAAACTTACCGCCTACGAGCAGTACTTC. It translates to CASRSQEGKLTAYEQYF.

The chain couples TRBV5-6 to TRBJ2-7, with D possibly matching TRBD2 (5 bases). The germline CDR1 and CDR2 sequences are SGHDT and YYEEEE. Trimming took off 0 bases at V and 3 bases at J, with 13 bases between the two ends. The CDR3 consists of 15 residues. CDR3 protein: CASSLGGLESYEQYF. The CDR3 nucleotides are TGTGCCAGCAGCTTGGGTGGACTTGAAAGCTACGAGCAGTACTTC.

The table lists this clone with a few counts. The V and J genes are TRBV4-1 and TRBJ2-6, with 8 bases matching TRBD1. The CDR3 is 16 residues long. In germline, CDR1 is MGHRA, CDR2 YSYEKL. Trimming at V came to 1 base and at J to 4 bases, leaving 3 bases not matched to a gene. CDR3: CASSQGQGIGANVLTF. CDR3 coding DNA: TGCGCCAGCAGCCAAGGACAGGGGATAGGGGCCAACGTCCTGACTTTC.

This chain links TRBV7-8 with TRBJ1-3; 11 bases are shared with TRBD1. V gave up 5 bases and J gave up 8 bases; unmatched junction bases: 8. Germline values: CDR1 SGHVS, CDR2 FQNEAQ. CDR3 size: 15 residues. CDR3 nucleotide sequence: TGTGCCAGCAGCCAGAGGGACAGGGGGTACCACACCATATATTTT. Amino acids: CASSQRDRGYHTIYF.

This clone appeared a single time. CDR3 sequence: CASSSRSQGAHGYTF. In nucleotides, the CDR3 is TGTGCCAGCAGCTCTAGATCACAGGGGGCTCATGGCTACACCTTC. This chain links TRBV13 with TRBJ1-2, with TRBD1 matching over 9 bases. Germline CDR1 is PRHDT and CDR2 is FYEKMQ (reference sequence). CDR3 size: 15 residues. The V and J ends lost 4 bases and 6 bases, in that order; junction bases with no gene match: 9.

By sample share, this clone is large. At the DNA level, this CDR3 is encoded by other sequences in the same sample as well. J is TRBJ1-1 and V is TRBV6-1, with no clear D. Germline CDR1 and CDR2: MNHNS and SASEGT. CDR3 length equals 13 residues. Trimming removed 3 bases from V and 1 base from J, with 6 bases in between. CDR3 region: CASSESENTEAFF. DNA for the CDR3: TGTGCCAGCAGTGAGAGTGAGAACACTGAAGCTTTCTTT.

The chain links TRBV5-4 to TRBJ2-3; 10 bases are a match to TRBD1. This CDR3 region has 14 residues. From germline, CDR1 is SGHNT and CDR2 YYREEE (reference sequence). V shed 3 bases and J 5 bases; nucleotides not matched to a gene: 3. The CDR3 reads CASSSDRGVDTQYF. CDR3 nucleotides: TGTGCCAGCAGCTCGGACAGGGGGGTAGATACGCAGTATTTT.

This sequence joins TRBV30 and TRBJ2-7; 7 bases map to TRBD2. The CDR3 totals 14 residues. The V segment lost 4 bases and the J segment 3 bases; nucleotides outside the gene matches: 9. Germline V gives CDR1 GTSNPN, CDR2 SVGIG (reference sequence). The CDR3 here is CAWTRGGSFYEQYF. The CDR3 DNA is TGTGCCTGGACGAGGGGAGGGTCCTTCTACGAGCAGTACTTC.

V gene TRBV13 combines with J gene TRBJ1-1; D may be TRBD1 (6 bases). V was trimmed by 0 bases and J by 10 bases, leaving 9 bases between them. Germline values: CDR1 PRHDT, CDR2 FYEKMQ (reference sequence). The CDR3 has 12 amino acids. The CDR3 loop is CASSLGGAGAFF. Written as DNA, the CDR3 is TGTGCCAGCAGCTTAGGGGGGGCGGGAGCTTTCTTT.

CDR3 in amino acids: CASSQDPFRNSPLHF. The CDR3 nucleotides read TGCGCCAGCAGCCAAGACCCCTTTCGGAATTCACCCCTCCACTTT. This chain connects TRBV4-3 to TRBJ1-6; D remains ambiguous. The germline CDR1 and CDR2 sequences are LGHNA and YSLEER. The V end was cut by 0 bases, the J end by 7 bases, with 10 bases between. The CDR3 totals 15 residues.

J is TRBJ2-7 and V is TRBV29-1, with 9 nucleotides matching TRBD2. CDR3 length equals 14 residues. Per germline, CDR1 SQVTM and CDR2 ANQGSEA. V lost 0 bases, J lost 6 bases, and 6 bases stayed unmatched. The CDR3 spells CSVEDGREGVEQYF. The CDR3 coding sequence is TGCAGCGTTGAAGACGGGCGGGAGGGGGTCGAGCAGTACTTC.

The chain employs TRBV6-5 and TRBJ2-7; TRBD2 might be the D (6 bases). Germline CDR1 and CDR2: MNHEY and SVGAGI. Trimming shortened V by 7 bases and J by 3 bases, and 10 bases separated the two germline ends. The CDR3 runs 12 residues. The DNA for the CDR3 is TGTGCCAGCACCGACGGGGGCTACGAGCAGTACTTC. Its translation is CASTDGGYEQYF.

The rearrangement uses TRBV10-3 and TRBJ1-5; D ambiguous. The CDR3 spans 12 residues. Germline CDR1 ENHRY, CDR2 SYGVKD. V dropped 10 bases and J dropped 0 bases, with 7 bases sitting between them. This CDR3 reads CASDNSNQPQHF. In DNA, the CDR3 is TGTGCCAGCGACAATAGCAATCAGCCCCAGCATTTT.

The sample holds a few counts of this clone. The chain employs TRBV12-5 and TRBJ2-5, with D perhaps matching TRBD2 (5 bases). The CDR3 runs to 12 residues. Germline CDR1 and CDR2: LGHNT and FRNRAP. CDR3 sequence reads: CVPRRGPETQYF. The CDR3 DNA reads as TGTGTCCCGAGACGGGGTCCAGAGACCCAGTACTTC.

CDR3 sequence (DNA): TGTGCTAGTGGTTCACTAGCGGGAGACCCCTATGAGCAGTTCTTC. Translation gives CASGSLAGDPYEQFF. The genes are TRBV12-5 and TRBJ2-1; TRBD2 aligns across 11 bases. V dropped 4 bases and J dropped 8; count of bases not matched to a gene: 7. The V gene's germline CDR1 is LGHNT and CDR2 FRNRAP. This CDR3 region has 15 residues. Using reference TRBV12-5 and TRBJ2-1 for the parts outside the CDR3, the full variable domain is DARVTQTPRHKVTEMGQEVTMRCQPILGHNTVFWYRQTMMQGLELLAYFRNRAPLDDSGMPKDRFSAEMPDATLATLKIQPSEPRDSAVYFCASGSLAGDPYEQFFGPGTRLTVL.

The chain couples TRBV9 to TRBJ1-1, with D maybe TRBD1 (5 bases). The germline gives CDR1 SGDLS, CDR2 YYNGEE. With 4 bases removed from V and 3 bases from J, the gap between germline ends came to 10 bases. CDR3 length: 13 amino acids. The CDR3 DNA sequence: TGTGCCAGCAGCTTCGACAGTGACACTGAAGCTTTCTTT. It codes for CASSFDSDTEAFF.

V and J are TRBV7-9 and TRBJ1-1; D gene uncertain. V dropped 5 bases and J dropped 10 bases, with 14 bases sitting between them. Germline V gene lookup returns CDR1 SEHNR and CDR2 FQNEAQ (reference sequence). CDR3 length: 12 residues. As DNA, the CDR3 is TGTGCCAGCAGCGCTACAGTGGTAGGAGCTTTCTTT. Encoded protein: CASSATVVGAFF.

The rearrangement joins TRBV7-2 to TRBJ1-2; D is undetermined. The CDR3 runs 14 residues. V was cut by 5 bases and J by 5 bases, with 15 bases left in between. Germline lookup yields CDR1 SGHTA and CDR2 FQGNSA. CDR3 sequence: CASSPGYSFYGYTF. CDR3 DNA sequence: TGTGCCAGCAGCCCGGGGTACAGTTTTTATGGCTACACCTTC.

J is TRBJ2-1 and V is TRBV4-1; possible D gene TRBD2, 5 bases. There are 14 residues in the CDR3. Germline lookup yields CDR1 MGHRA and CDR2 YSYEKL. V was clipped by 3 bases and J by 5 bases, with 11 bases between them. CDR3 DNA sequence: TGCGCCAGCAGCCACGACCCACTAGACAATGAGCAGTTCTTC. It encodes CASSHDPLDNEQFF.

This clone was detected a few times. V usage is TRBV10-3 and J usage is TRBJ2-2; TRBD2 aligns across 10 bases. Looked up from germline, CDR1 is ENHRY and CDR2 is SYGVKD. The CDR3 contains 15 residues. Trimming removed 4 bases from V and 7 bases from J; junction bases left unmatched: 6. CDR3 nucleotide sequence: TGTGCCATCAGTGCGGCTAGCGGGGGTAACGGGGAGCTGTTTTTT. Its translation: CAISAASGGNGELFF.

This rearrangement joins TRBV11-3 to TRBJ2-2; 9 bases are shared with TRBD1. J lost 7 bases, V lost 6 bases, and 9 bases had no gene match. The length of the CDR3 is 15 residues. In germline, CDR1 is SGHNT, CDR2 YENEEA. The CDR3, as DNA: TGTGCCAGCAGTCTCATACAGGGGGCTGGCGGGGAGCTGTTTTTT. As protein: CASSLIQGAGGELFF.

This clone was observed a handful of times. The genes are TRBV28 and TRBJ1-5; 7 bases are shared with TRBD1. CDR1 is MDHEN, CDR2 SYDVKM, per germline. V shed 7 bases, J shed 6 bases, and the junction held 9 bases outside the gene matches. The CDR3 extends over 14 amino acids. CDR3: CASTITGAGQPQHF. CDR3 nucleotide sequence: TGTGCCAGCACCATTACAGGGGCCGGTCAGCCCCAGCATTTT.

V gene TRBV7-8 combines with J gene TRBJ2-5; possible D gene TRBD1, 5 bases. The germline V and J ends were trimmed by 3 bases and 5 bases, with 19 bases remaining between them. Looked up from germline, CDR1 is SGHVS and CDR2 is FQNEAQ. The CDR3 covers 16 residues. The CDR3: CASSLARVVVFETQYF. CDR3 sequence (DNA): TGTGCCAGCAGCTTGGCCAGGGTGGTTGTATTCGAGACCCAGTACTTC.

Written as DNA, the CDR3 is TGTGCCAGCAGTTTATCGGTTCTATCCCGGGAGGAGACCCAGTACTTC. It specifies CASSLSVLSREETQYF. V usage is TRBV27 and J usage is TRBJ2-5; D might be TRBD2 (6 bases). The germline V gene encodes CDR1 MNHEY and CDR2 SMNVEV (reference sequence). This CDR3 is 16 amino acids long. The V gene lost 0 bases and the J gene lost 5 bases, with 16 bases spanning the gap.

The chain carries TRBV29-1 and TRBJ2-5; the match to TRBD2 covers 12 bases. The germline V gene has CDR1 SQVTM and CDR2 ANQGSEA. The trim removed 1 base at V and 3 bases at J, leaving 9 bases unmatched. The CDR3 is 17 residues long. The CDR3 nucleotides are TGCAGCGTTGAAGGCCAACTAGCGGGGGGACGAAAAGAGACCCAGTACTTC. It encodes CSVEGQLAGGRKETQYF.

The chain uses TRBV30 and TRBJ1-5; no clear D. In germline, CDR1 is GTSNPN, CDR2 SVGIG (reference sequence). The CDR3 spans 14 residues. The germline V and J ends were trimmed by 3 bases and 4 bases, with 13 bases remaining between them. The CDR3 region is CAWSAVSKNQPQHF. CDR3 nucleotides: TGTGCCTGGAGCGCCGTTAGCAAGAATCAGCCCCAGCATTTT.

The rearrangement links TRBV27 to TRBJ1-6; 9 nucleotides match TRBD1. With V trimmed by 3 bases and J by 7 bases, 1 base remained unmatched. From germline, CDR1 is MNHEY and CDR2 SMNVEV (reference sequence). This CDR3 has 14 residues. CDR3 coding DNA: TGTGCCAGCAGTTTGGGGACAGGGAATTCACCCCTCCACTTT. Amino acid sequence: CASSLGTGNSPLHF.